This passage covers 31 T cell receptor beta chains from one sample sequenced in a study of identical twins. TCRdb re-called the 5' RACE reads with MiXCR, one entry per CDR3 protein. Among about 890,000 distinct CDR3 sequences listed, about 12% were seen once. These data were also reused for a study on yellow fever vaccine responses in identical twins.

Sequencing was performed on PBMCs. The receptor source for this set is a young woman in good health.

The chain employs TRBV12-3 or TRBV12-4 and TRBJ1-5, with D uncertain. The length of the CDR3 is 15 residues. V gave up 1 base and J gave up 1 base, with 8 bases separating them. The CDR3 nucleotides read TGTGCCAGCAGTTTAGGGGCCCCCAGCAATCAGCCCCAGCATTTT. Translating gives CASSLGAPSNQPQHF.

V usage is TRBV5-1 and J usage is TRBJ2-1, with 12 bases fitting TRBD2. Germline-derived CDR1 and CDR2 are SGHRS and YFSETQ. The ends lost 7 bases at V and 6 bases at J; junction bases unmatched: 11. The CDR3 is made up of 16 amino acids. Here the CDR3 reads CASGSTSGSRGNEQFF. Written as DNA, the CDR3 is TGCGCCAGCGGCTCGACTAGCGGGAGTAGGGGCAATGAGCAGTTCTTC.

The CDR3 here is CASSPLITGNGQPQHF. Written as DNA, the CDR3 is TGTGCCAGCAGTCCACTCATAACAGGGAATGGTCAGCCCCAGCATTTT. The rearrangement joins TRBV28 to TRBJ1-5; a weak D match, TRBD1 (6 bases). This CDR3 has 16 residues. Germline CDR1 is MDHEN and CDR2 is SYDVKM. V lost 5 bases to trimming and J lost 6 bases, with 20 bases between them. Drawing the rest from reference TRBV28 and TRBJ1-5, the complete variable domain is DVKVTQSSRYLVKRTGEKVFLECVQDMDHENMFWYRQDPGLGLRLIYFSYDVKMKEKGDIPEGYSVSREKKERFSLILESASTNQTSMYLCASSPLITGNGQPQHFGDGTRLSIL.

This clonotype has more than one count but fewer than ten. V and J are TRBV6-1 and TRBJ2-7, with D unclear. The V end was cut by 3 bases, the J end by 3 bases, with 3 bases between. CDR3 size: 11 residues. Germline CDR1 and CDR2: MNHNS and SASEGT. CDR3 bases: TGTGCCAGCAGTGATCACTACGAGCAGTACGTC. This sequence encodes CASSDHYEQYV.

The chain employs TRBV11-2 and TRBJ2-7; D is ambiguous. The V and J ends lost 4 bases and 2 bases respectively, with 24 bases between them. CDR1 is SGHAT and CDR2 is FQNNGV in the germline V gene. The CDR3 extends over 18 amino acids. CDR3 coding DNA: TGTGCCAGCAGCTACCGTGGGGTACCCAGTCCTACCACCTACGAGCAGTACGTC. Its translation: CASSYRGVPSPTTYEQYV.

There are a few counts of this clonotype. The V and J genes are TRBV12-3 or TRBV12-4 and TRBJ2-7; TRBD2 agrees at 10 bases. The CDR3 is 15 residues long. V trimming: 5 bases; J trimming: 2 bases; junction bases outside the gene matches: 6. CDR3 amino acids: CASSRGLAGAYEQYF. The CDR3 coding sequence is TGTGCCAGCAGTCGAGGTCTAGCGGGGGCCTACGAGCAGTACTTC.

The gene calls are TRBV6-1 and TRBJ2-1, with 9 bases lining up with TRBD2. The CDR3 consists of 14 residues. Per the germline V gene, CDR1 is MNHNS and CDR2 is SASEGT. Trimming at V came to 7 bases and at J to 7 bases, leaving 8 bases not matched to a gene. For the CDR3, the DNA is TGTGCCAGCACGCGCGGGGGGGCGGGTAATGAGCAGTTCTTC. Protein: CASTRGGAGNEQFF.

The gene calls are TRBV25-1 and TRBJ2-2; 9 bases match TRBD1. Germline CDR1 reads MGHDK; CDR2 reads SYGVNS. This CDR3 spans 18 amino acids. V lost 0 bases and J lost 4; bases outside the gene matches: 9. Written as DNA, the CDR3 is TGTGCCAGCAGTGAATATCTGACAGGGGGGACGTTCACCGGGGAGCTGTTTTTT. Translated: CASSEYLTGGTFTGELFF. Full variable domain (missing parts from reference TRBV25-1 and TRBJ2-2): EADIYQTPRYLVIGTGKKITLECSQTMGHDKMYWYQQDPGMELHLIHYSYGVNSTEKGDLSSESTVSRIRTEHFPLTLESARPSHTSQYLCASSEYLTGGTFTGELFFGEGSRLTVL.

This clonotype was counted ten times or more. The V gene is TRBV20-1, the J gene TRBJ2-5, with TRBD1 identical over 9 bases. CDR1 and CDR2 (germline): DFQATT, SNEGSKA (reference sequence). CDR3 size: 14 residues. The ends lost 5 bases at V and 4 bases at J; junction bases unmatched: 8. The CDR3 sequence is CSAQNRGRGETQYF. As DNA, the CDR3 is TGCAGTGCTCAAAACAGGGGGCGCGGAGAGACCCAGTACTTC.

The chain couples TRBV3-1 to TRBJ2-7; possible D gene TRBD2, 6 bases. CDR1 and CDR2 (germline): LGHDT, YNNKEL (reference sequence). The CDR3 extends over 16 amino acids. V was pared by 1 base and J by 0 bases, with 13 bases between. This CDR3 reads CASSQVWRGPSYEQYV. The DNA for the CDR3 is TGTGCCAGCAGCCAAGTTTGGCGGGGACCCTCCTACGAGCAGTACGTC.

The rearrangement joins TRBV20-1 to TRBJ2-3; D perhaps matches TRBD2 (5 bases). Looked up from germline, CDR1 is DFQATT and CDR2 is SNEGSKA (reference sequence). The CDR3 has 12 residues. Trimming left V 5 bases short and J 5 bases short, with 11 bases between. The DNA of the CDR3 is TGCAGTGCTCCCGGAGGTAGAGATACGCAGTATTTT. Translating it yields CSAPGGRDTQYF.

This clonotype has just a few counts. The V and J genes are TRBV5-1 and TRBJ2-1; no definite D call. Trimming removed 4 bases from V and 5 bases from J, with 13 bases in between. Germline lookup yields CDR1 SGHRS and CDR2 YFSETQ. This CDR3 is 14 amino acids long. Here the CDR3 DNA reads TGCGCCAGCAGCCTGGTCCAGGAAAACAATGAGCAGTTCTTC. Translated: CASSLVQENNEQFF.

V gene TRBV12-3 or TRBV12-4 combines with J gene TRBJ2-1, with D perhaps given as TRBD1 or TRBD2 (5 bases each). The V gene lost 3 bases and the J gene lost 4 bases, with 13 bases spanning the gap. The CDR3 totals 15 residues. The CDR3 region is CASSFRGDGYNEQFF. In nucleotides, the CDR3 is TGTGCCAGCAGTTTCCGAGGGGACGGTTACAATGAGCAGTTCTTC.

This clonotype was seen a handful of times. V usage is TRBV29-1 and J usage is TRBJ1-2; D perhaps matches TRBD1 (6 bases). There are 14 residues in the CDR3. Germline V CDR1 and CDR2: SQVTM, ANQGSEA. The ends were cut back, 3 bases at V and 4 bases at J, with 15 bases in the middle. The CDR3 nucleotides are TGCAGCGTTGACTTTAACAGGGCCGGCTATGGCTACACCTTC. It specifies CSVDFNRAGYGYTF.

This chain uses TRBV15 with TRBJ2-7; D call uncertain. CDR3 length: 16 amino acids. Trimming pared 4 bases from V and 7 bases from J, leaving 23 bases between. The germline V gene has CDR1 LNHNV and CDR2 YYDKDF (reference sequence). The CDR3 spells CATSTRREASLVEQYF. In DNA form, the CDR3 reads TGTGCCACCAGCACACGTCGCGAAGCTTCTTTGGTGGAGCAGTACTTC.

This clonotype was recorded a few times. The chain recombines TRBV10-3 with TRBJ2-1, with 10 positions matching TRBD1. Germline-derived CDR1 and CDR2 are ENHRY and SYGVKD. V dropped 1 base and J dropped 9; count of bases not matched to a gene: 6. The CDR3 spans 15 residues. In DNA form, the CDR3 reads TGTGCCATCAGTGAGTTGGGGACAGGGGATCGTGAGCAGTTCTTC. It encodes CAISELGTGDREQFF.

This clonotype has only a few counts. The chain carries TRBV6-6 and TRBJ1-6; the D is unclear. Trimming shortened V by 8 bases and J by 6 bases, and 8 bases separated the two germline ends. This CDR3 is 12 amino acids long. The V gene's germline CDR1 is MNHNY and CDR2 SVGAGI (reference sequence). CDR3 coding DNA: TGTGCCAGCCAAGGAGCTAATTCACCCCTCCACTTT. It encodes CASQGANSPLHF.

This clonotype was picked up a small number of times. The chain links TRBV20-1 to TRBJ2-3, with D maybe TRBD2 (6 bases). The CDR3 loop spans 14 amino acids. Between the trimmed V and J ends, which lost 3 bases and 1 base, there was a span of 11 bases. Looked up from germline, CDR1 is DFQATT and CDR2 is SNEGSKA (reference sequence). The CDR3 is CSARIGSGTDTQYF. The CDR3 DNA sequence: TGCAGTGCTAGGATCGGGAGTGGCACAGATACGCAGTATTTT.

The sample holds many counts of this clonotype. The V gene is TRBV25-1, the J gene TRBJ2-1; 8 bases are a match to TRBD2. V was clipped by 5 bases and J by 6 bases; unmatched bases: 12. This CDR3 region has 16 residues. Germline V gives CDR1 MGHDK, CDR2 SYGVNS. CDR3 region: CASSTPGAGVGNEQFF. CDR3 DNA sequence: TGTGCCAGCAGTACCCCGGGAGCGGGAGTGGGCAATGAGCAGTTCTTC.

This clonotype has ten or more counts. This CDR3 reads CASSETISNQPQHF. CDR3 sequence (DNA): TGTGCCAGCAGTGAGACTATTAGCAATCAGCCCCAGCATTTT. This chain joins TRBV2 and TRBJ1-5; unclear D gene. CDR3 size: 14 residues. V gave up 3 bases and J gave up 0 bases, with 6 bases separating them. Germline V lookup: CDR1 SNHLY, CDR2 FYNNEI.

This clonotype was seen a handful of times. The chain combines TRBV9 with TRBJ2-5, with TRBD2 as a possible D gene (6 bases). CDR1 SGDLS and CDR2 YYNGEE come from the germline V gene. This CDR3 is 14 amino acids long. The V end was cut by 6 bases, the J end by 1 base, with 13 bases between. This chain's CDR3 is CASTRGSGQETQYF. Written as DNA, the CDR3 is TGTGCCAGCACCCGTGGTAGCGGCCAAGAGACCCAGTACTTC.

The chain is built from TRBV20-1 and TRBJ2-5; D is unclear. CDR1 and CDR2 (germline): DFQATT, SNEGSKA (reference sequence). This CDR3 is built from 14 residues. Between the trimmed V and J ends, which lost 1 base and 2 bases, there was a span of 11 bases. The CDR3 nucleotides are TGCAGTGCTAGAGGCGGAGCCCCGCAAGAGACCCAGTACTTC. It encodes CSARGGAPQETQYF.

The rearrangement joins TRBV15 to TRBJ2-1; D gene ambiguous. This CDR3 region has 13 residues. The germline V gene encodes CDR1 LNHNV and CDR2 YYDKDF (reference sequence). V gave up 0 bases and J gave up 10 bases, with 10 bases separating them. CDR3: CATSRDRFGEQFF. The CDR3 nucleotides read TGTGCCACCAGCAGAGATCGTTTTGGGGAGCAGTTCTTC.

V and J are TRBV27 and TRBJ2-1, with 10 bases fitting TRBD2. Per germline, CDR1 MNHEY and CDR2 SMNVEV (reference sequence). The CDR3 is made up of 14 amino acids. After removal of 6 bases from V and 3 bases from J, the junction contained 2 bases not matched to a gene. The DNA for the CDR3 is TGTGCCAGCAGAATAGCGGGAGGCTACAATGAGCAGTTCTTC. Amino acid sequence: CASRIAGGYNEQFF.

The sample holds a few counts of this clonotype. The chain carries TRBV9 and TRBJ2-1; tentatively, D is TRBD2 (6 bases). CDR3 size: 14 residues. Trimming pared 4 bases from V and 9 bases from J, leaving 17 bases between. Germline values: CDR1 SGDLS, CDR2 YYNGEE. The CDR3 here is CASSIRDSHREQFF. The CDR3 bases are TGTGCCAGCAGCATCCGGGACTCCCATCGTGAGCAGTTCTTC.

This clonotype was seen a handful of times. The chain has TRBV24-1 and TRBJ2-1; D perhaps matches TRBD1 (6 bases). This CDR3 spans 16 amino acids. CDR1 KGHDR and CDR2 SFDVKD come from the germline V gene. Trimming removed 5 bases at V and 7 bases at J, with 20 bases between. The CDR3 is CATSVTGIPAHNEQFF. For the CDR3, the DNA is TGTGCCACCAGTGTTACAGGGATTCCGGCCCATAATGAGCAGTTCTTC.

The sample holds many counts of this clonotype. The V and J genes are TRBV12-3 or TRBV12-4 and TRBJ2-1; TRBD2 might be the D (6 bases). V gave up 10 bases and J gave up 0 bases, with 13 bases separating them. The CDR3 spans 14 residues. The CDR3 sequence: CATTGTDSYNEQFF. The CDR3 nucleotides read TGTGCCACCACCGGGACTGACTCCTACAATGAGCAGTTCTTC.

This clonotype was recorded at least ten times. The chain carries TRBV12-3 or TRBV12-4 and TRBJ1-5, with 8 bases matching TRBD1. The CDR3 totals 13 residues. V lost 7 bases to trimming and J lost 7 bases; unmatched junction nucleotides: 6. Written as DNA, the CDR3 is TGTGCCAGCACCTTCAGGACAGGGCAGCCCCAGCATTTT. Translation gives CASTFRTGQPQHF.

There are a few counts of this clonotype. J is TRBJ2-3 and V is TRBV7-2; D is tentatively TRBD1 or TRBD2 (7 bases each). The germline V gene encodes CDR1 SGHTA and CDR2 FQGNSA. The CDR3 extends over 16 amino acids. Between the trimmed V and J ends, which lost 5 bases and 0 bases, there was a span of 15 bases. The CDR3 sequence: CASSLHRGLSTDTQYF. In DNA, the CDR3 is TGTGCCAGCAGCCTACACAGGGGACTAAGCACAGATACGCAGTATTTT. The whole variable domain, remainder taken from reference TRBV7-2 and TRBJ2-3, is GAGVSQSPSNKVTEKGKDVELRCDPISGHTALYWYRQSLGQGLEFLIYFQGNSAPDKSGLPSDRFSAERTGGSVSTLTIQRTQQEDSAVYLCASSLHRGLSTDTQYFGPGTRLTVL.

V is TRBV7-9 and J is TRBJ2-2, with TRBD2 matching 11 bases. CDR3 length equals 17 residues. Germline loops: CDR1 SEHNR, CDR2 FQNEAQ (reference sequence). The V gene end was trimmed by 4 bases and the J gene end by 3 bases; junction bases not matched to a gene: 7. The CDR3 protein is CASSSLLAGEYTGELFF. For the CDR3, the DNA is TGTGCCAGCAGCTCTTTACTAGCGGGAGAGTACACCGGGGAGCTGTTTTTT.

This clonotype was counted many times. The rearrangement uses TRBV27 and TRBJ1-2; 9 nucleotides agree with TRBD1. Germline V gives CDR1 MNHEY, CDR2 SMNVEV (reference sequence). The trim removed 2 bases at V and 8 bases at J, leaving 9 bases unmatched. The CDR3 covers 15 residues. CDR3 nucleotides: TGTGCCAGCAGTTTAGGCGGACAGGGGATAGGCGGCTACACCTTC. It specifies CASSLGGQGIGGYTF.